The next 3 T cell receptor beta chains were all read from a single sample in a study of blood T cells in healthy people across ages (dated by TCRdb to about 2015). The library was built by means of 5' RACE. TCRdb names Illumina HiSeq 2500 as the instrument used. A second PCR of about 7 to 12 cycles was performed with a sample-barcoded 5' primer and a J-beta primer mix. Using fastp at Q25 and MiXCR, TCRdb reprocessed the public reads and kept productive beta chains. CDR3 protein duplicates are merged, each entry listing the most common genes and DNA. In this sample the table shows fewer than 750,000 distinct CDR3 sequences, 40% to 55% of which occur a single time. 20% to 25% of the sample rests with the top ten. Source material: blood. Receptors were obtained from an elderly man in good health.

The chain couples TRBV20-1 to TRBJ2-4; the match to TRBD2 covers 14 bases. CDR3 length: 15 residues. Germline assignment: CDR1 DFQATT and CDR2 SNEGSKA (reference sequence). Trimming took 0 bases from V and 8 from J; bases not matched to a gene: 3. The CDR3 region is CSARETSGGAHIQYF. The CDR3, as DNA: TGCAGTGCTAGAGAGACTAGCGGGGGGGCACACATTCAGTACTTC.

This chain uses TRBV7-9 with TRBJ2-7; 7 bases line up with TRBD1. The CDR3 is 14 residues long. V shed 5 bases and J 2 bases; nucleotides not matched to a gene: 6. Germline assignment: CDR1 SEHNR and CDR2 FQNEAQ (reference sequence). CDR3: CASSRGTVPYEQYF. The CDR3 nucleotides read TGTGCCAGCAGCCGAGGGACAGTTCCCTACGAGCAGTACTTC.

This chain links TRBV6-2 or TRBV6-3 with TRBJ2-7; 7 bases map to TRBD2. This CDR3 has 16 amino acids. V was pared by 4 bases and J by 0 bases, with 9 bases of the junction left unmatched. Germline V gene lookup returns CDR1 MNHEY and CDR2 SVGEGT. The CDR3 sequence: CASSFPPGGSSYEQYF. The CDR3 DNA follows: TGTGCCAGCAGTTTCCCCCCAGGCGGGAGCTCCTACGAGCAGTACTTC.